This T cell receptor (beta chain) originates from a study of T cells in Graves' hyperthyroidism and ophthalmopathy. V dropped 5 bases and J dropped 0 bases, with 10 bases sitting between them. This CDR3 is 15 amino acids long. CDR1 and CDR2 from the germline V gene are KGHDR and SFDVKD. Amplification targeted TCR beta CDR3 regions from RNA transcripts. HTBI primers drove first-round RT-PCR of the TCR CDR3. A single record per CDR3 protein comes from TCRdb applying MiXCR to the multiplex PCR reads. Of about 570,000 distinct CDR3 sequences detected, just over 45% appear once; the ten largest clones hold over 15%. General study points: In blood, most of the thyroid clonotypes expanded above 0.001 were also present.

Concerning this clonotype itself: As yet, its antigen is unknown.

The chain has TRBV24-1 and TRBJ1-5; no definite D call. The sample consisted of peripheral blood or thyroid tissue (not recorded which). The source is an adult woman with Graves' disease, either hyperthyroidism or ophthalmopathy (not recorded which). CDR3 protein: CATSAGTYSNQPQHF. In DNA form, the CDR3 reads TGTGCCACCAGTGCCGGAACCTATAGCAATCAGCCCCAGCATTTT.